Below are 18 T cell receptor beta chains sequenced from a single sample in a study of Tregs in tolerant kidney transplant recipients. Sequenced by immunoSEQ multiplex PCR; TCRdb stores in-frame clones only, minus some. The sample yields around 230,000 clones, more than 65% seen once. Source material: CD4+ T cells from blood. All receptors come from a human donor in good health.

This chain links TRBV6-1 with TRBJ1-5; TRBD1 matches at 9 bases. The V gene end was trimmed by 8 bases and the J gene end by 0 bases; junction bases not matched to a gene: 2. The CDR3 is 14 amino acids. The germline gives CDR1 MNHNS, CDR2 SASEGT. CDR3 loop: CASHRGPSNQPQHF. In DNA, the CDR3 is TGTGCCAGCCACAGGGGGCCTAGCAATCAGCCCCAGCATTTT.

CDR3 sequence: CASRQSTDTQYF. The CDR3 DNA reads TGTGCCAGCAGACAAAGCACAGATACGCAGTATTTT. The chain couples TRBV6-5 to TRBJ2-3; the D is unclear. Trimming removed 6 bases from V and 0 bases from J, with 4 bases in between. Germline lookup yields CDR1 MNHEY and CDR2 SVGAGI. CDR3 length equals 12 residues.

The CDR3 DNA follows: TGTGCTAGTGGTTTGGTCGCCGGGCACCAAGAGACCCAGTACTTC. It encodes CASGLVAGHQETQYF. The gene calls are TRBV12-5 and TRBJ2-5, with D hard to call. V lost 0 bases and J 0 bases, leaving 8 bases between the germline ends. Looked up from germline, CDR1 is LGHNT and CDR2 is FRNRAP. The CDR3 length is 15 residues. Variable domain in full (rest from reference TRBV12-5 and TRBJ2-5): DARVTQTPRHKVTEMGQEVTMRCQPILGHNTVFWYRQTMMQGLELLAYFRNRAPLDDSGMPKDRFSAEMPDATLATLKIQPSEPRDSAVYFCASGLVAGHQETQYFGPGTRLLVL.

The V gene is TRBV7-9, the J gene TRBJ2-1; tentative D call: TRBD1 (5 bases). CDR3 length: 13 residues. V dropped 6 bases and J dropped 9 bases, with 15 bases sitting between them. The germline gives CDR1 SEHNR, CDR2 FQNEAQ (reference sequence). The CDR3 region is CASRPPQGGEQFF. The CDR3, as DNA: TGTGCCAGCAGGCCACCTCAGGGTGGTGAGCAGTTCTTC.

The genes are TRBV30 and TRBJ1-2, with D tentatively TRBD1 (5 bases). The CDR3 consists of 13 residues. The V gene's germline CDR1 is GTSNPN and CDR2 SVGIG (reference sequence). Trimming took off 1 base at V and 4 bases at J, with 10 bases between the two ends. The CDR3 sequence: CAWSAQGFYGYTF. In DNA, the CDR3 is TGTGCCTGGAGTGCCCAGGGTTTCTATGGCTACACCTTC.

This sequence joins TRBV5-1 and TRBJ2-5, with a tentative D call TRBD1 (6 bases). V dropped 4 bases and J dropped 5 bases, with 12 bases sitting between them. Germline lookup yields CDR1 SGHRS and CDR2 YFSETQ. This CDR3 has 13 amino acids. The CDR3 DNA reads as TGCGCCAGCAGCCCTACAGGGACGGAGACCCAGTACTTC. It codes for CASSPTGTETQYF. The full variable domain, with the rest looked up from reference TRBV5-1 and TRBJ2-5, is KAGVTQTPRYLIKTRGQQVTLSCSPISGHRSVSWYQQTPGQGLQFLFEYFSETQRNKGNFPGRFSGRQFSNSRSEMNVSTLELGDSALYLCASSPTGTETQYFGPGTRLLVL.

The rearrangement joins TRBV6-5 to TRBJ1-5, with TRBD1 matching over 8 bases. Germline V gene lookup returns CDR1 MNHEY and CDR2 SVGAGI. The CDR3 runs 15 residues. With V trimmed by 5 bases and J by 7 bases, 10 bases remained unmatched. CDR3 sequence (DNA): TGTGCCAGCAGTGGCCAAGACAGGGGTGGGCAGCCCCAGCATTTT. It codes for CASSGQDRGGQPQHF.

The chain has TRBV29-1 and TRBJ2-7, with a possible D match to TRBD2 (6 bases). Germline values: CDR1 SQVTM, CDR2 ANQGSEA. The CDR3 spans 14 residues. V lost 4 bases to trimming and J lost 3 bases, with 16 bases between them. The CDR3 spells CSVVALAEGYEQYF. The DNA of the CDR3 is TGCAGCGTTGTAGCGCTCGCGGAGGGCTACGAGCAGTACTTC.

J is TRBJ1-1 and V is TRBV6-6; TRBD1 agrees at 7 bases. There are 14 residues in the CDR3. The V segment lost 4 bases and the J segment 0 bases; nucleotides outside the gene matches: 2. Germline-derived CDR1 and CDR2 are MNHNY and SVGAGI (reference sequence). CDR3 amino acids: CASSWDRMNTEAFF. DNA of the CDR3: TGTGCCAGCAGTTGGGACAGAATGAACACTGAAGCTTTCTTT.

The V gene is TRBV5-1, the J gene TRBJ2-7; D remains ambiguous. Trimming shortened V by 2 bases and J by 6 bases, and 12 bases separated the two germline ends. The CDR3 runs 13 residues. Germline CDR1 and CDR2: SGHRS and YFSETQ. DNA of the CDR3: TGCGCCAGCAGCTTACGAGAGGTAAGCGAGCAGTACTTC. It specifies CASSLREVSEQYF.

This chain links TRBV18 with TRBJ2-1; D call uncertain. The CDR3 runs 12 residues. Germline-derived CDR1 and CDR2 are KGHSH and LQKENI. V shed 0 bases and J shed 6 bases, with 3 bases lying between them. The CDR3 here is CASSPPGNEQFF. CDR3 DNA sequence: TGTGCCAGCTCACCACCGGGCAATGAGCAGTTCTTC.

The chain combines TRBV9 with TRBJ1-1; D call uncertain. Per the germline V gene, CDR1 is SGDLS and CDR2 is YYNGEE. The CDR3 length is 14 residues. V dropped 4 bases and J dropped 1 base, with 11 bases sitting between them. CDR3 DNA: TGTGCCAGCAGCCCCCAGGTGGGGAACACTGAAGCTTTCTTT. Translating it yields CASSPQVGNTEAFF. Supplemented by reference TRBV9 and TRBJ1-1, the full variable domain reads DSGVTQTPKHLITATGQRVTLRCSPRSGDLSVYWYQQSLDQGLQFLIQYYNGEERAKGNILERFSAQQFPDLHSELNLSSLELGDSALYFCASSPQVGNTEAFFGQGTRLTVV.

The V call is TRBV5-1, the J call TRBJ1-1; D remains ambiguous. V was trimmed by 1 base and J by 7 bases, leaving 11 bases between them. This CDR3 contains 13 residues. Germline V gene sequence: CDR1 SGHRS, CDR2 YFSETQ. This CDR3 is CASSLLGLGEAFF. CDR3 nucleotides: TGCGCCAGCAGCTTGCTGGGGTTAGGTGAAGCTTTCTTT.

This clone was observed a single time. The genes are TRBV5-1 and TRBJ1-3; D remains unclear. This CDR3 spans 16 amino acids. V was clipped by 0 bases and J by 4 bases, with 14 bases between them. Per the germline V gene, CDR1 is SGHRS and CDR2 is YFSETQ. The CDR3 here is CASSLETGAGGNTIYF. In DNA form, the CDR3 reads TGCGCCAGCAGCTTGGAAACGGGCGCGGGGGGAAACACCATATATTTT.

The chain uses TRBV4-1 and TRBJ2-5; D gene ambiguous. The V end lost 1 base, the J end lost 5 bases, and 14 bases lay between the germline ends. CDR1 is MGHRA, CDR2 YSYEKL, per germline. The CDR3 sequence is 15 residues long. The CDR3 nucleotides read TGCGCCAGCAGCCAAGTCTTTGACCACCGCGAGACCCAGTACTTC. Protein sequence: CASSQVFDHRETQYF.

The V gene is TRBV2, the J gene TRBJ1-6; 8 bases fit TRBD1. The ends lost 7 bases at V and 2 bases at J; junction bases unmatched: 4. Germline values: CDR1 SNHLY, CDR2 FYNNEI. The CDR3 is 15 amino acids. DNA of the CDR3: TGTGCCAGCATCTCGGACAGGGCCTATAATTCACCCCTCCACTTT. It is translated as CASISDRAYNSPLHF.

This sequence joins TRBV9 and TRBJ1-2; the D gene is possibly TRBD1 (6 bases). The CDR3 extends over 14 amino acids. Germline loops: CDR1 SGDLS, CDR2 YYNGEE. Trimming took off 2 bases at V and 1 base at J, with 9 bases between the two ends. CDR3 nucleotides: TGTGCCAGCAGCGTGGACAGCCTTAACTATGGCTACACCTTC. Protein product: CASSVDSLNYGYTF.

The rearrangement joins TRBV5-4 to TRBJ2-3; a weak D match, TRBD2 (6 bases). Germline V gene sequence: CDR1 SGHNT, CDR2 YYREEE (reference sequence). The CDR3 contains 15 residues. V was cut by 2 bases and J by 0 bases, with 10 bases left in between. The CDR3 here is CASSFLGTSTDTQYF. In DNA, the CDR3 is TGTGCCAGCAGCTTTCTGGGGACTAGCACAGATACGCAGTATTTT.